Below, one T cell receptor beta chain is given with its context. Its matching antigen is unknown. Only in-frame clones appear in the TCRdb table, and some are missing; sequencing was by immunoSEQ multiplex PCR. This table holds approximately 130,000 clones, approximately 93% found once. These data are taken from a study of T cell responses to AZD1222 COVID-19 vaccine. Study details: Doses given second, at about 4 or about 12 weeks, were pooled. Study-wide findings and caveats: Nearly half of spike-specific TCRs reportedly target unmutated variant regions.

Germline lookup yields CDR1 GTSNPN and CDR2 SVGIG (reference sequence). The germline V and J ends were trimmed by 0 bases and 7 bases, with 15 bases remaining between them. CDR3 length: 15 residues. The sequence derives from an adult in good health. This sample comprised peripheral blood, obtained on day 0 of AZD1222 vaccination. The chain employs TRBV30 and TRBJ1-4; D remains unclear. The CDR3 coding sequence is TGTGCCTGGAGTGTATTTTCGGGAGTAAGTGAAAAACTGTTTTTT. It encodes CAWSVFSGVSEKLFF.